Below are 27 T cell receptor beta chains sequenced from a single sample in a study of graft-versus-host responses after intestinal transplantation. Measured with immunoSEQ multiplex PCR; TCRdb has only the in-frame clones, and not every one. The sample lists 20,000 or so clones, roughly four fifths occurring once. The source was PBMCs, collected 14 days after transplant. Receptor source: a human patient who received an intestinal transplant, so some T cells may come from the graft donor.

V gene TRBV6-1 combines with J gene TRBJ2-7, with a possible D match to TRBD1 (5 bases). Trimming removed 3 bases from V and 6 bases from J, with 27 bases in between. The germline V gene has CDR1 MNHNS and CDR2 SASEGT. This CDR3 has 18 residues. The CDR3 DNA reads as TGTGCCAGCAGTGAGCAACCCTCGCATACTAACACAAGGGGCGAGCAGTACTTC. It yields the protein CASSEQPSHTNTRGEQYF.

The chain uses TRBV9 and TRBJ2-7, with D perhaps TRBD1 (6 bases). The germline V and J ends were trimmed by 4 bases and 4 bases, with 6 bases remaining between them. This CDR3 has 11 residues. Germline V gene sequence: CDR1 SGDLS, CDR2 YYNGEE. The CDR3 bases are TGTGCCAGCAGCCAGGGGTACGAGCAGTACTTC. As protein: CASSQGYEQYF.

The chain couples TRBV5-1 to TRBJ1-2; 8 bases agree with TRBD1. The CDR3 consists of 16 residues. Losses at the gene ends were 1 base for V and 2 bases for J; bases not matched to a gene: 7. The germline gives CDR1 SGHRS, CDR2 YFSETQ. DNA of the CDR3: TGCGCCAGCAGCTTGAATCGCGGACAGGGCAACTATGGCTACACCTTC. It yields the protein CASSLNRGQGNYGYTF.

The CDR3 coding sequence is TGTGCCAGCAGTGTAGGGGAAGGGATAGAGACCCAGTACTTC. It yields the protein CASSVGEGIETQYF. The chain joins TRBV2 to TRBJ2-5; possibly TRBD1 for D (5 bases). This CDR3 has 14 residues. Between the trimmed V and J ends, which lost 4 bases and 4 bases, there was a span of 13 bases. The germline V gene encodes CDR1 SNHLY and CDR2 FYNNEI.

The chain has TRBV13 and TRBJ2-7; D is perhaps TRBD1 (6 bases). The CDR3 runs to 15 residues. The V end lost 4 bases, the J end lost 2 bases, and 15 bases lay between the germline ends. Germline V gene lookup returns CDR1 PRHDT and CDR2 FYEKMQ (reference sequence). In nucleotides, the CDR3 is TGTGCCAGCAGCTCATCCGGGACACCCACCTACGAGCAGTACTTC. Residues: CASSSSGTPTYEQYF.

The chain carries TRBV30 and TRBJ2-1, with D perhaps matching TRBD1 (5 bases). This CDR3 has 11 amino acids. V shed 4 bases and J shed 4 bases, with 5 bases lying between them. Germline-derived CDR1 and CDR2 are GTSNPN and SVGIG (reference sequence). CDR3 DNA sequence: TGTGCCTGGACAGGGTACAATGAGCAGTTCTTC. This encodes CAWTGYNEQFF.

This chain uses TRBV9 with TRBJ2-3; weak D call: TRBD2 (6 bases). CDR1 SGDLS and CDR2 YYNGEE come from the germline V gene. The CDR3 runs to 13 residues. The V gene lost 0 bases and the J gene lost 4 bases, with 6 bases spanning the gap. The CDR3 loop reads CASSVGEADTQYF. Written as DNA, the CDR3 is TGTGCCAGCAGCGTAGGGGAGGCAGATACGCAGTATTTT.

The CDR3 sequence: CASSLLKLAAYEQYF. The CDR3 coding sequence is TGTGCCAGCAGTTTATTGAAACTAGCGGCCTACGAGCAGTACTTC. The J gene is TRBJ2-7, the V gene TRBV28; TRBD2 matches 8 bases. The CDR3 length is 15 residues. J gave up 2 bases and V 1 base, and 4 bases lay outside the gene matches. Germline loops: CDR1 MDHEN, CDR2 SYDVKM.

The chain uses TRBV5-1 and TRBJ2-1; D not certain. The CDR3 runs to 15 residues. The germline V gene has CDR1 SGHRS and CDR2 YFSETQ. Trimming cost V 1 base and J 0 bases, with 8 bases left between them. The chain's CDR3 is CASSLRADSYNEQFF. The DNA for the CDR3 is TGCGCCAGCAGCTTGCGGGCGGACTCCTACAATGAGCAGTTCTTC. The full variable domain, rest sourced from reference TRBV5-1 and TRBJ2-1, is KAGVTQTPRYLIKTRGQQVTLSCSPISGHRSVSWYQQTPGQGLQFLFEYFSETQRNKGNFPGRFSGRQFSNSRSEMNVSTLELGDSALYLCASSLRADSYNEQFFGPGTRLTVL.

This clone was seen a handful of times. This CDR3 reads CASSSGVSYEQYF. For the CDR3, the DNA is TGTGCCAGCAGTTCGGGCGTGTCCTACGAGCAGTACTTC. The chain carries TRBV6-5 and TRBJ2-7; no firm D call. The germline V and J ends were trimmed by 4 bases and 1 base, with 8 bases remaining between them. This CDR3 contains 13 residues. Germline V gene lookup returns CDR1 MNHEY and CDR2 SVGAGI.

CDR3 nucleotides: TGTGCCAGCAGTTCCCAGGGGCAGTCTGAAGCTTTCTTT. It translates to CASSSQGQSEAFF. The chain uses TRBV9 and TRBJ1-1; tentative D call: TRBD1 (6 bases). Per germline, CDR1 SGDLS and CDR2 YYNGEE. V was trimmed by 5 bases and J by 6 bases, leaving 14 bases between them. This CDR3 is built from 13 residues. The full variable domain, its missing parts supplied by reference TRBV9 and TRBJ1-1, is DSGVTQTPKHLITATGQRVTLRCSPRSGDLSVYWYQQSLDQGLQFLIQYYNGEERAKGNILERFSAQQFPDLHSELNLSSLELGDSALYFCASSSQGQSEAFFGQGTRLTVV.

Here the CDR3 reads CASAPGYTEAFF. The CDR3 DNA reads TGTGCCAGTGCCCCGGGCTACACTGAAGCTTTCTTT. The rearrangement joins TRBV13 to TRBJ1-1, with D unresolved. Germline CDR1 PRHDT, CDR2 FYEKMQ (reference sequence). The length of the CDR3 is 12 residues. V dropped 9 bases and J dropped 3 bases, with 11 bases sitting between them.

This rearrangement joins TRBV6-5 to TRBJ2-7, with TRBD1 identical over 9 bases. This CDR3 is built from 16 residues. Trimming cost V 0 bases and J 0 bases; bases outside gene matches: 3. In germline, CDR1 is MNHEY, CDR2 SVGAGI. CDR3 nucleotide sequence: TGTGCCAGCAGTTACTCGATGACAGGGGGCTCCTACGAGCAGTACTTC. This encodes CASSYSMTGGSYEQYF.

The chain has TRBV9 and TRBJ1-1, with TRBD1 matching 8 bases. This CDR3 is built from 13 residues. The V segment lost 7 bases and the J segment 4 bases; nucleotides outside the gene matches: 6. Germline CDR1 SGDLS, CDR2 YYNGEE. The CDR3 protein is CASGQGAATEAFF. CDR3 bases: TGTGCCAGCGGTCAGGGGGCTGCCACTGAAGCTTTCTTT.

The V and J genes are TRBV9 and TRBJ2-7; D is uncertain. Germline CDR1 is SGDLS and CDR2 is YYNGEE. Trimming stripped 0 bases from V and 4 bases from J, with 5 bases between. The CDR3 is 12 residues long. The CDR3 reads CASSVGGYEQYF. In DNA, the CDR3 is TGTGCCAGCAGCGTAGGTGGGTACGAGCAGTACTTC.

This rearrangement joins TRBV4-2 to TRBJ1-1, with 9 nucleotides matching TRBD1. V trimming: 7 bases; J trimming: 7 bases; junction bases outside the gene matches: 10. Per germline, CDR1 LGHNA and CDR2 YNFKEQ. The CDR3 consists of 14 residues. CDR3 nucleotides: TGTGCCAGCACCAACGAACAGGGGGCTCTTGAAGCTTTCTTT. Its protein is CASTNEQGALEAFF.

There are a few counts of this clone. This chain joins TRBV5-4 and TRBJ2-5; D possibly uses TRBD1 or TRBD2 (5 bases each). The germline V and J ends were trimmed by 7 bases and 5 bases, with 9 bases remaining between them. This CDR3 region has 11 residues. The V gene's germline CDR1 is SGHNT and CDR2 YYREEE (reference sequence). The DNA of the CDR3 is TGTGCCAGCGGCTGGGGGGAGACCCAGTACTTC. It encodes CASGWGETQYF. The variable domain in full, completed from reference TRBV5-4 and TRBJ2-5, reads ETGVTQSPTHLIKTRGQQVTLRCSSQSGHNTVSWYQQALGQGPQFIFQYYREEENGRGNFPPRFSGLQFPNYSSELNVNALELDDSALYLCASGWGETQYFGPGTRLLVL.

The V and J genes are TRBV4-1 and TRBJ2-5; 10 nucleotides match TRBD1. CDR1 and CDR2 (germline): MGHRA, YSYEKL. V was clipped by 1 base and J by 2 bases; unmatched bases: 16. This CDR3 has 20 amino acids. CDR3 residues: CASSQVPGTGVRGGQETQYF. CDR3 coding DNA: TGCGCCAGCAGCCAAGTCCCAGGGACAGGGGTTAGAGGGGGGCAAGAGACCCAGTACTTC.

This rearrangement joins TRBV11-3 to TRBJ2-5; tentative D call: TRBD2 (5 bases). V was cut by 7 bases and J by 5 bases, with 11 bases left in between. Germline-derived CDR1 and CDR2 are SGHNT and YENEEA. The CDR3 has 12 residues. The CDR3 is CASTRGPETQYF. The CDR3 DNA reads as TGTGCCAGCACCCGAGGGCCGGAGACCCAGTACTTC.

The CDR3 spells CASSPRTGGSPLHF. The CDR3 DNA reads TGTGCCAGCAGCCCAAGGACAGGCGGCTCACCCCTCCACTTT. The V gene is TRBV7-6, the J gene TRBJ1-6, with 7 bases fitting TRBD1. Germline-derived CDR1 and CDR2 are SGHVS and FNYEAQ. Trimming at V came to 5 bases and at J to 10 bases, leaving 8 bases not matched to a gene. The CDR3 covers 14 residues.

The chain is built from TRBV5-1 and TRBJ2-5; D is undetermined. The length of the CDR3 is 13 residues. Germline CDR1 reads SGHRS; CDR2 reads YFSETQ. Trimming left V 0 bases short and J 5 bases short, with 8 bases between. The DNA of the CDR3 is TGCGCCAGCAGCTTGGCCCCTGTGGAGACCCAGTACTTC. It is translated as CASSLAPVETQYF. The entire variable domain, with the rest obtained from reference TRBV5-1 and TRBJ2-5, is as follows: KAGVTQTPRYLIKTRGQQVTLSCSPISGHRSVSWYQQTPGQGLQFLFEYFSETQRNKGNFPGRFSGRQFSNSRSEMNVSTLELGDSALYLCASSLAPVETQYFGPGTRLLVL.

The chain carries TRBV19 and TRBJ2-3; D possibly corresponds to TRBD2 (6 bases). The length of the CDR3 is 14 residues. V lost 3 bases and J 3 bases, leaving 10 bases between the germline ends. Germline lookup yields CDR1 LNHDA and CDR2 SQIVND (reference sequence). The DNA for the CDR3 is TGTGCCAGTAGTATCCCGGCGGGAACAGATACGCAGTATTTT. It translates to CASSIPAGTDTQYF.

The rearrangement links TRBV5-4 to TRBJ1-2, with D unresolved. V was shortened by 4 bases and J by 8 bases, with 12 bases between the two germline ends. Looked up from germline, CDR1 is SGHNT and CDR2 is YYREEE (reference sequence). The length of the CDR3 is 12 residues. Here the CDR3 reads CASSGGHDGYTF. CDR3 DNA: TGTGCCAGCAGCGGCGGGCATGACGGCTACACCTTC.

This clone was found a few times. The CDR3 bases are TGCGCCAGCAGCTTGGAGGGGGCTAATATACAAGAGACCCAGTACTTC. It translates to CASSLEGANIQETQYF. V usage is TRBV5-1 and J usage is TRBJ2-5, with TRBD1 identical over 7 bases. Germline CDR1 and CDR2: SGHRS and YFSETQ. After removal of 0 bases from V and 2 bases from J, the junction contained 7 bases not matched to a gene. CDR3 length: 16 residues.

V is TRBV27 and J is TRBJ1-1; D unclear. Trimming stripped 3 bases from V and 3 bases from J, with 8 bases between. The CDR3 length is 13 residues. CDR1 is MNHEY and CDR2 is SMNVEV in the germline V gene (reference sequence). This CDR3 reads CASSLGLDTEAFF. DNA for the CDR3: TGTGCCAGCAGTTTGGGGTTGGACACTGAAGCTTTCTTT.

The CDR3 nucleotides read TGTGCCAGCAGACGATCCAGGAGGGGAACAGATACGCAGTATTTT. Encoded protein: CASRRSRRGTDTQYF. The chain joins TRBV6-5 to TRBJ2-3; D possibly corresponds to TRBD2 (6 bases). This CDR3 spans 15 amino acids. Between the trimmed V and J ends, which lost 6 bases and 3 bases, there was a span of 16 bases. Germline-derived CDR1 and CDR2 are MNHEY and SVGAGI.

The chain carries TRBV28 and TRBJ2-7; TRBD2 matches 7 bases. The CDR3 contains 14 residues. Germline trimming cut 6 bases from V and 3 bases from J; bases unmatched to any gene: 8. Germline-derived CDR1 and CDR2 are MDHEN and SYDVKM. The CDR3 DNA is TGTGCCAGCAGCCACCGGGGAGGGAACTACGAGCAGTACTTC. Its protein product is CASSHRGGNYEQYF.